Below, 3 T cell receptor beta chains from the same sample are listed, as sequenced in a study of quantifying T cell responses using KT2 cells. The overall study: cDNA was made from DNase-treated RNA using alpha and beta constant primers.

An oligo carrying a UMI was ligated to the cDNA 3' end. The first PCR ran roughly 4 cycles with an equimolar RC1.1 and RC1.2 beta primer mix. TCRdb itself ran the UMI-ligation and nested PCR reads through MiXCR, one entry per CDR3 protein. The sample lists 40,000 to 50,000 distinct CDR3 sequences, about a sixth seen once, with 40% to 55% in the top ten. The sequencing input was PBMCs spiked with cells of the T cell clone KT2. These receptors originate from a human donor.

This clonotype showed up just a few times. The rearrangement joins TRBV2 to TRBJ1-2; 7 nucleotides align to TRBD1. The CDR3 is 16 amino acids. CDR1 and CDR2 from the germline V gene are SNHLY and FYNNEI. Trimming removed 5 bases from V and 6 bases from J; junction bases left unmatched: 15. The DNA of the CDR3 is TGTGCCAGCAGTCCGAGGTTGACAGGGTATTTCGATGGCTACACCTTC. Translating gives CASSPRLTGYFDGYTF.

This clonotype occurred a few times. V usage is TRBV30 and J usage is TRBJ1-5, with TRBD1 matching over 9 bases. Trimming removed 2 bases from V and 7 bases from J; junction bases left unmatched: 12. The CDR3 consists of 16 residues. Germline CDR1 GTSNPN, CDR2 SVGIG (reference sequence). The CDR3 nucleotides are TGTGCCTGGAGTCTCCGGTACAGGGGGCAAGGGCAGCCCCAGCATTTT. Amino acids: CAWSLRYRGQGQPQHF.

The chain recombines TRBV5-5 with TRBJ2-5, with TRBD1 matching over 8 bases. Germline assignment: CDR1 SGHKS and CDR2 YYEKEE (reference sequence). Germline trimming cut 6 bases from V and 4 bases from J; bases unmatched to any gene: 14. This CDR3 region has 16 residues. CDR3 residues: CASNFTLTGAGETQYF. The CDR3 nucleotides read TGTGCCAGCAACTTCACTCTGACAGGGGCAGGAGAGACCCAGTACTTC.